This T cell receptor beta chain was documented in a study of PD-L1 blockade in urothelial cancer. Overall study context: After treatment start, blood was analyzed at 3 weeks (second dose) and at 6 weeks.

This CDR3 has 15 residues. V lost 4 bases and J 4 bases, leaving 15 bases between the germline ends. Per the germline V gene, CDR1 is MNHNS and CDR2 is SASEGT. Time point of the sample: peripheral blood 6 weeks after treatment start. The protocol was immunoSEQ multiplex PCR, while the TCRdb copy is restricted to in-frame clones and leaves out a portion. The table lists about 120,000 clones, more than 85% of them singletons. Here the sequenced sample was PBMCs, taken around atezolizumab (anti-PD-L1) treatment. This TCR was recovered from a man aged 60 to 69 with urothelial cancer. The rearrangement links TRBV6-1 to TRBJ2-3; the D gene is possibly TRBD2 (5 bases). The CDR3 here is CASSGRVGAADTQYF. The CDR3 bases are TGTGCCAGCAGTGGCCGGGTGGGAGCGGCAGATACGCAGTATTTT.